The T cell receptor beta chain under discussion was sequenced for a study of CD8+ T cells in alopecia areata. The study's findings and limits: Higher clonality was seen in lesional scalp than in normal scalp, especially in alopecia totalis/universalis.

RNA extraction and reverse transcription yielded cDNA as sequencing template. Only in-frame clones appear in the TCRdb table, and some are missing; sequencing was by immunoSEQ multiplex PCR. The sample yields about 180,000 clones, approximately 49% seen once. The ends were cut back, 3 bases at V and 6 bases at J, with 14 bases in the middle. The CDR3 is 15 amino acids. CDR1 and CDR2 from the germline V gene are MNHEY and SMNVEV (reference sequence). Treatment defined: oral pan-JAK inhibitor, 5-10 mg twice daily. This clone was seen a handful of times. Its antigen is unidentified. This sequence was found in a human donor with alopecia areata. The rearrangement uses TRBV27 and TRBJ2-2, with D possibly called TRBD1 or TRBD2 (5 bases each). Source: CD8+ T cells sorted from blood, taken around week 52, from a patient treated with tofacitinib. CDR3 residues: CASSLGPGSSGELFF. CDR3 sequence (DNA): TGTGCCAGCAGTTTGGGGCCAGGGAGCTCCGGGGAGCTGTTTTTT.